This entry features one T cell receptor (beta chain) sequence. Its specific antigen is unknown. Qualities for individual bases were not recorded, and no much larger clone is one base off. The CDR3 runs 14 amino acids, cysteine and phenylalanine included. Of all the DNA, just the CDR3 is kept, 42 bases in frame from base 1. Trimming takes 8 bases from V and 1 base from J, and the germline ends sit 14 bases apart. The germline V gene supplies CDR1 MGHDK and CDR2 SYGVNS. The sample comes from a study of cytomegalovirus exposure and HLA in healthy donors (dated by TCRdb to about 2017). Notes on the research overall: An earlier analysis of some 620 of the donors reported 276 Gb of sequence data and 95 million to 130 million unique TCR beta sequences obtained from about 179 million T cells. Approximately 300 gigabases of sequencing data and tens of millions of unique TCR sequences made up an early release that covered nearly 650 HLA-typed donors. Of the roughly 390 genotyped donors, around 81% fell in the genetic ancestry cluster associated with self-reported Caucasian donors. The study aimed to test whether signatures of past pathogen exposure could be identified by cataloging public T cell receptors. The study profiled the T cell repertoires of 666 subjects by immunosequencing and related them to cytomegalovirus serostatus. In addition to the first cohort of around 670 subjects, a separate validation cohort of 120 different subjects was used. The study combined high-throughput TCR immunosequencing, statistical association of individual TCRs with disease status, and machine learning to predict cytomegalovirus infection status. In a later analysis, previously published TCR beta repertoires from some 640 donors were re-analyzed and high-resolution HLA genotyping was added so that TCR occurrence patterns could be studied. Rather than drawing on any new phenotypic data, the later analysis identified candidate immune exposures from TCR beta sequences and the way those sequences occurred across donors. To decide whether each TCR beta V gene segment behaved as functional or pseudogenic, an earlier analysis of 587 of the donors relied on high-throughput TCR beta sequencing. Donor age, sex, ethnicity and CMV serostatus were collected together with the repertoire data. In a later genetic analysis, genome-wide SNP genotypes for about 55% of the roughly 700 donors were used, and that subset was treated as a discovery cohort. All discovery cohort repertoires had been generated using a single sequencing platform. HLA typing covered class I and class II loci at four-digit resolution. The number of donors typed differed by locus, with roughly 629-640 for A, B, C, DRB1 and DQB1, 522 for DQA1, 606 for DPA1, and some 470 for DPB1. Because of strong linkage in the cohort, roughly five DR-DQ haplotypes were treated as single units for association and clustering. On average, roughly 250,000 unique TCR beta nucleotide sequences were sequenced per donor among more than 350 genotyped donors of the cohort, with roughly 18% of those sequences being non-productive.

Here is what the overall study found, with its caveats: Correlated functional status among segregating V segments might reflect linkage disequilibrium, but an unknown experimental factor could not be ruled out. Because HLA typing was unavailable for some donors at each locus, only the typed subset was used in association tests. V-gene and J-gene trimming of TCR beta chains was associated with a missense DCLRE1C variant in a later genetic analysis, and the association was replicated in an independent cohort. Most CMV-associated TCR beta chains appeared to be HLA-restricted in a later analysis, and the HLA associations seemed to be driven largely by CMV exposure. Sequencing depth was assumed to be roughly uniform across donors in the presence/absence analyses, though that assumption may not hold. In a later analysis, TCR association rates were found to vary across HLA loci, with the most associated TCRs seen for DRB1 alleles and the fewest for HLA-C alleles. The study listed 170 or so TCR beta chains as associated with cytomegalovirus. In a later analysis, HLA-associated TCR beta chains showed more clonal expansion and lower generation probabilities than non-associated chains that were equally common. At a false discovery rate of 0.05, a later analysis linked 15,000 to 20,000 TCR beta sequences to specific HLA alleles. In vitro tests confirmed that a few of the cytomegalovirus-associated TCR beta chains recognize cytomegalovirus antigens. This cohort had only TCR beta chains sequenced, and the lack of alpha or paired-chain data limited which features could be detected. CMV serostatus was the only immune exposure information available for the cohort. Because counts were too low, about 18 rarely observed V segments, including chromosome 9 orphons, were excluded from the earlier analysis of under 650 of the donors. An earlier analysis of approximately 590 of the donors showed that most TCR beta V segments appeared in productive rearrangements either about 87% or about 30% of the time, which broadly matched IMGT annotations. In a later analysis, several top co-occurrence clusters were reported to appear linked to parvovirus B19, influenza, CMV and Epstein-Barr virus. A cluster of highly shared sequence variants was judged likely to be a technical artifact of the sequencing pipeline. The classifier was reported to diagnose cytomegalovirus status with high specificity and sensitivity in both the original cohort and the validation cohort. Across donors, most TCR sequences were observed very rarely, whereas some public TCRs were present in many individuals. Some IMGT-functional V segments, including TRBV6-2 and TRBV6-3, could not be told apart with the 87-base-pair reads, so those segments were excluded. According to the authors, the approach could potentially be generalized to other disease states and immunological phenotypes. Compared with the 666-donor mean, donors in an Asian-associated ancestry cluster had fewer N-insertions in productive TCRs, according to a later genetic analysis. When HLA alleles, especially DR and DQ, strongly co-occurred, TCR associations were difficult to assign to individual alleles. A further reported finding was that TCR beta sequences accurately predicted the HLA-A and HLA-B alleles for most subjects in the first cohort.

The cohort comprised several hundred healthy bone marrow donors. Cohort members were all nominally healthy when sampled, although unrecorded immune exposures were likely present. The donor tested CMV seronegative, placing the donor among the 300 to 400 seronegative members of the cohort. A peripheral blood sample was provided by each donor, and peripheral blood mononuclear cells were used for TCR beta sequencing. Genomic DNA was extracted from the blood cell samples with the Qiagen DNeasy Blood Extraction Kit. The library was produced with the immunoSEQ multiplex PCR assay. A mixture of 60 forward primers for TCR Vbeta segments and 13 reverse primers for TCR Jbeta segments was used in the multiplex PCR. The CDR3 region of rearranged TCR beta genes was amplified from genomic DNA by a multiplex PCR assay. Amplified TCR beta libraries were sequenced as 87-base-pair reads on the Illumina HiSeq System. In the original analysis: A later analysis counted around 72 million unique TCR beta chains across the 670 or so repertoires, and approximately 11 million of these chains were shared by at least two donors. Raw reads were error-corrected and collapsed into unique sequences with a nearest-neighbor algorithm that merged closely related sequences to remove PCR and sequencing errors. CDR3 sequences were aligned to IMGT reference sequences to assign V, D and J gene segments. For a sequence to be retained, a match of at least six nucleotides to both a V gene segment and a J gene segment was required. A rearrangement counted as productive if the CDR3 had no stop codons and remained in frame with V and J, and every other rearrangement counted as non-productive. Following IMGT convention, CDR3 was defined as the stretch from the second conserved V-encoded cysteine to the conserved J-encoded phenylalanine. The earlier analysis of roughly 590 of the donors excluded sequences that lacked an unambiguous match to a single V gene segment. An earlier analysis of 450 to 650 of the donors called V segments functional above 56.7% productive rearrangements and segregating when the between-donor standard deviation exceeded 5%. A statistical classification framework was built for diagnosing cytomegalovirus status from the catalog of TCR beta chain sequences. A later analysis assigned V and J genes by comparing TCR nucleotide sequences with IMGT/GENE-DB human TR gene sequences. Using the TCRdist pipeline, a later analysis assigned CDR3 sequences along with most-parsimonious VDJ recombination scenarios. In a later analysis, each TCR beta chain was defined by its CDR3 amino acid sequence together with its V-gene family, and reads without a unique V-gene family were excluded. To address suspected cross-contamination and a sequencing artifact, a later analysis removed 592 highly shared, low-generation-probability nucleotide sequences. In a later analysis, a clonal expansion index for each public chain was calculated from normalized within-repertoire ranks of inferred template counts. Generation probabilities in a later analysis came from a VDJ recombination model fitted to out-of-frame rearrangements, and those results were checked against IGoR. A later analysis scored TCR-TCR, TCR-HLA and TCR-CMV co-occurrence with hypergeometric tests, applying a repertoire-size bias correction to TCR pairs. To estimate false discovery rates, a later analysis permuted the HLA or CMV assignments 20 times. A later analysis grouped co-occurring TCRs with DBSCAN, adding TCRdist sequence similarity when clustering within HLA-allele-positive subsets. For co-occurrence clustering, repertoires with fewer than 30,000 or more than 120,000 public chains were excluded, along with five repertoires with anomalous nucleotide sharing. The immuneACCESS repertoire file appears here via TCRdb, limited to in-frame rearrangements. These files lack a portion of the clones; in checked studies, under half of the deficit traces to unresolved V genes, and the cause of the others is not known. D and trimming were read from the DNA, whereas the V and J calls and clone size are those reported in that table. The sample table records 95,000 to 150,000 clones; approximately 15% of these occur just once. The top ten clones comprise 1.9% of the sample.

This TCR was sampled from a woman under 30 in good health and CMV-seronegative. Specimen: PBMCs. This receptor chain uses TRBV25-1 and TRBJ2-5; the best D guess is TRBD2, with 7 bases matching. In nucleotides, the sequence is TGTGCCAGCGCGGGGGCACAAGCCCAAGAGACCCAGTACTTC. Translated, it reads CASAGAQAQETQYF. Beyond the CDR3, the reference TRBV25-1 and TRBJ2-5 genes provide the residues; the full variable domain reads: EADIYQTPRYLVIGTGKKITLECSQTMGHDKMYWYQQDPGMELHLIHYSYGVNSTEKGDLSSESTVSRIRTEHFPLTLESARPSHTSQYLCASAGAQAQETQYFGPGTRLLVL.